One sample yielded the 15 T cell receptor beta chains listed below, sequenced in a study of T cell repertoires in cytomegalovirus infection. One entry per CDR3 protein, called by TCRdb with MiXCR from the reads. The sample yields approximately 910,000 distinct CDR3 sequences, 30% to 40% seen once. Their specific antigens are unknown. The input for sequencing was cultured CD8+ T cells from PBMCs, taken from culture after CMV antigen stimulation. All receptors come from a human donor in good health (CMV status not recorded). Some clones in this sample may be carry-over from other donors' samples.

The chain links TRBV27 to TRBJ1-1; D not resolved. This CDR3 spans 10 amino acids. Trimming removed 8 bases from V and 6 bases from J, with 7 bases in between. CDR1 is MNHEY, CDR2 SMNVEV, per germline (reference sequence). The CDR3 DNA follows: TGTGCCAGCGGGAGGTCTGAAGCTTTCTTT. Translation gives CASGRSEAFF.

The chain is built from TRBV20-1 and TRBJ2-3; D ambiguous. V lost 0 bases, J lost 4 bases, and 8 bases lay in between. CDR1 is DFQATT and CDR2 is SNEGSKA in the germline V gene (reference sequence). The CDR3 is 13 residues long. The CDR3 nucleotides are TGCAGTGCTAGAGATAAGGCCGCAGATACGCAGTATTTT. Translating it yields CSARDKAADTQYF.

This clonotype was seen a few times. The chain combines TRBV10-3 with TRBJ2-3; TRBD1 agrees at 9 bases. The J segment lost 4 bases and the V segment lost 2 bases, leaving 10 bases of the junction unmatched. The CDR3 extends over 17 amino acids. Germline assignment: CDR1 ENHRY and CDR2 SYGVKD. CDR3 nucleotides: TGTGCCATCAGTGAGGAGGCGGGACAGGGTTTGGCAGATACGCAGTATTTT. Translated, it gives CAISEEAGQGLADTQYF.

This clonotype was observed once. The chain couples TRBV20-1 to TRBJ2-2; TRBD1 matches 7 bases. Trimming cost V 3 bases and J 7 bases; bases outside gene matches: 11. The V gene's germline CDR1 is DFQATT and CDR2 SNEGSKA (reference sequence). The CDR3 is 15 amino acids. The CDR3 DNA follows: TGCAGTGCTAGTCCGCGACAGGGTTTTGTCGGGGAGCTGTTTTTT. Protein: CSASPRQGFVGELFF.

This clonotype was picked up many times. The chain links TRBV12-3 or TRBV12-4 to TRBJ2-1, with TRBD2 matching 10 bases. J lost 3 bases, V lost 1 base, and 3 bases had no gene match. The CDR3 runs to 16 residues. The DNA for the CDR3 is TGTGCCAGCAGTTTAGAAGCGGGGGGGTTCTACAATGAGCAGTTCTTC. The encoded protein is CASSLEAGGFYNEQFF.

This clonotype occurred many times. This rearrangement joins TRBV7-9 to TRBJ2-3; D remains ambiguous. Germline V gene lookup returns CDR1 SEHNR and CDR2 FQNEAQ (reference sequence). V was trimmed by 4 bases and J by 1 base, leaving 6 bases between them. This CDR3 has 13 amino acids. The CDR3 spells CASSSPRTDTQYF. DNA for the CDR3: TGTGCCAGCAGCTCGCCCCGCACAGATACGCAGTATTTT.

The genes are TRBV5-4 and TRBJ1-2; unclear D gene. V dropped 7 bases and J dropped 8 bases, with 21 bases sitting between them. This CDR3 has 14 amino acids. Germline values: CDR1 SGHNT, CDR2 YYREEE (reference sequence). CDR3 coding DNA: TGTGCCAGCTTAGAAGATCTTGGGCCAAGCGGCTACACCTTC. Translating gives CASLEDLGPSGYTF.

The chain uses TRBV29-1 and TRBJ1-2; D perhaps matches TRBD1 (5 bases). The CDR3 is 11 residues long. The germline V gene has CDR1 SQVTM and CDR2 ANQGSEA. Trimming shortened V by 4 bases and J by 6 bases, and 9 bases separated the two germline ends. The CDR3 region is CSVGTLDGYTF. The CDR3, as DNA: TGCAGCGTTGGGACACTCGATGGCTACACCTTC.

This clonotype came up a few times. The chain employs TRBV5-5 and TRBJ2-1; D is possibly TRBD1 (5 bases). V was pared by 4 bases and J by 4 bases, with 15 bases between. Germline CDR1 is SGHKS and CDR2 is YYEKEE (reference sequence). The CDR3 runs to 15 residues. This CDR3 is CASSPDSAKYNEQFF. The CDR3 DNA reads as TGTGCCAGCAGCCCCGACAGCGCGAAATACAATGAGCAGTTCTTC.

This chain joins TRBV2 and TRBJ2-1; 7 bases map to TRBD1. CDR1 and CDR2 (germline): SNHLY, FYNNEI. The CDR3 is 13 amino acids. The trim removed 10 bases at V and 9 bases at J, leaving 12 bases unmatched. CDR3 nucleotide sequence: TGTGCCAAGACAGGGCTCGAGGGTTCTGAGCAGTTCTTC. This gives the protein CAKTGLEGSEQFF. The variable domain in full, with the rest retrieved from reference TRBV2 and TRBJ2-1, is EPEVTQTPSHQVTQMGQEVILRCVPISNHLYFYWYRQILGQKVEFLVSFYNNEISEKSEIFDDQFSVERPDGSNFTLKIRSTKLEDSAMYFCAKTGLEGSEQFFGPGTRLTVL.

Ten or more counts support this clonotype. The chain employs TRBV7-6 and TRBJ1-2; 9 positions agree with TRBD1. The CDR3 spans 15 residues. The V gene's germline CDR1 is SGHVS and CDR2 FNYEAQ. V was clipped by 5 bases and J by 6 bases; unmatched bases: 10. CDR3 DNA: TGTGCCAGCAGCGGAGGGACAGGGCCCTGGGATGGCTACACCTTC. Amino acid sequence: CASSGGTGPWDGYTF.

This clonotype was picked up a small number of times. V usage is TRBV5-5 and J usage is TRBJ2-1; 8 nucleotides align to TRBD2. Germline V gene data show CDR1 as SGHKS and CDR2 as YYEKEE (reference sequence). The CDR3 has 16 residues. V lost 0 bases and J lost 7; bases outside the gene matches: 9. Here the CDR3 reads CASSLVGLAGWNEQFF. Here the CDR3 DNA reads TGTGCCAGCAGCTTGGTCGGGCTAGCGGGTTGGAATGAGCAGTTCTTC. The variable domain in full, completed from reference TRBV5-5 and TRBJ2-1, reads DAGVTQSPTHLIKTRGQQVTLRCSPISGHKSVSWYQQVLGQGPQFIFQYYEKEERGRGNFPDRFSARQFPNYSSELNVNALLLGDSALYLCASSLVGLAGWNEQFFGPGTRLTVL.

This clonotype came up a few times. The V gene is TRBV15, the J gene TRBJ2-3; the D is unclear. Looked up from germline, CDR1 is LNHNV and CDR2 is YYDKDF (reference sequence). The CDR3 runs 16 residues. V was shortened by 0 bases and J by 1 base, with 11 bases between the two germline ends. CDR3 bases: TGTGCCACCAGCAGAGATCGGAACTCGCGCACAGATACGCAGTATTTT. Residues: CATSRDRNSRTDTQYF.

At least ten counts were recorded for this clonotype. V gene TRBV7-9 combines with J gene TRBJ1-1; D perhaps matches TRBD1 (6 bases). The length of the CDR3 is 14 residues. Trimming left V 7 bases short and J 1 base short, with 13 bases between. In germline, CDR1 is SEHNR, CDR2 FQNEAQ (reference sequence). As DNA, the CDR3 is TGTGCCAGCACCGCAACAGGGTCGAACACTGAAGCTTTCTTT. As protein: CASTATGSNTEAFF.

This clonotype was seen ten or more times. The chain combines TRBV7-6 with TRBJ2-4; tentatively, D is TRBD2 (7 bases). The CDR3 is made up of 14 amino acids. The ends were cut back, 1 base at V and 6 bases at J, with 10 bases in the middle. Germline CDR1 SGHVS, CDR2 FNYEAQ. CDR3 amino acids: CASSLGGGRNIQYF. CDR3 DNA: TGTGCCAGCAGCTTAGGGGGGGGGCGAAACATTCAGTACTTC. Supplemented by reference TRBV7-6 and TRBJ2-4, the full variable domain reads GAGVSQSPRYKVTKRGQDVALRCDPISGHVSLYWYRQALGQGPEFLTYFNYEAQQDKSGLPNDRFSAERPEGSISTLTIQRTEQRDSAMYRCASSLGGGRNIQYFGAGTRLSVL.